This TCR beta chain was obtained from a study of control samples from healthy donors and cancer patients. The CDR3 has 16 amino acids. Germline V gene data show CDR1 as LGHNA and CDR2 as YNFKEQ. Between the trimmed V and J ends, which lost 0 bases and 0 bases, there was a span of 12 bases. TCRdb keeps only in-frame clones here, not all; method: immunoSEQ multiplex PCR. The table lists around 190,000 clones, approximately 92% of them singletons. The J gene is TRBJ2-7, the V gene TRBV4-2; perhaps TRBD2 as D (7 bases). The receptor comes from a young man in good health. Input material: blood. The CDR3 nucleotides are TGTGCCAGCAGCCAAGATCAGGGAGGGGGCTCCTACGAGCAGTACTTC. This codes for CASSQDQGGGSYEQYF.